The 11 T cell receptor beta chains below were found in one sample sequenced in a study of cytomegalovirus exposure and HLA in healthy donors (TCRdb year 2017). Library method: the immunoSEQ multiplex PCR assay. A mixture of 60 forward primers for TCR Vbeta segments and 13 reverse primers for TCR Jbeta segments was used in the multiplex PCR. Sourced from immuneACCESS, this table was stored by TCRdb with only in-frame sequences that have V and J called. A share of the clones is absent; for the studies checked, an unresolved V gene accounts for under half, and the remainder has no known explanation. The sample table holds over 70,000 clones, of which 67% were seen once. The top ten clonotypes cover under 2.5% of the sample. Sequenced input: PBMCs. The receptors shown here come from a man aged 25-45 years in good health and CMV-seronegative.

CDR3 nucleotides: TGTGCCAGCAGTGAAGCCCCGGGACAGGGGAATGAAAAACTGTTTTTT. Its protein is CASSEAPGQGNEKLFF. This rearrangement joins TRBV2 to TRBJ1-4, with 10 bases aligning to TRBD1. J was trimmed by 5 bases and V by 0 bases; bases with no gene match: 3. This CDR3 is 16 amino acids long. Germline-derived CDR1 and CDR2 are SNHLY and FYNNEI.

The chain links TRBV18 to TRBJ1-1; D is perhaps TRBD1 (5 bases). The germline V and J ends were trimmed by 3 bases and 3 bases, with 14 bases remaining between them. Germline V gene sequence: CDR1 KGHSH, CDR2 LQKENI. This CDR3 comprises 15 residues. The CDR3 DNA is TGTGCCAGCTCACCCAGGGCTGGGGGGGACACTGAAGCTTTCTTT. Residues: CASSPRAGGDTEAFF. The entire variable domain, with the rest obtained from reference TRBV18 and TRBJ1-1, is as follows: NAGVMQNPRHLVRRRGQEARLRCSPMKGHSHVYWYRQLPEEGLKFMVYLQKENIIDESGMPKERFSAEFPKEGPSILRIQQVVRGDSAAYFCASSPRAGGDTEAFFGQGTRLTVV.

The chain links TRBV5-1 to TRBJ2-5, with unresolved D. The assigned J gene may be wrong: the sequence end matches TRBJ2-7 better. There are 13 residues in the CDR3. The germline V gene has CDR1 SGHRS and CDR2 YFSETQ. As DNA, the CDR3 is TGCGCCAGCAGGTCGTCGTCCGCCTACGAGCAGTACTTC. As protein: CASRSSSAYEQYF.

The V and J genes are TRBV27 and TRBJ2-7; 7 positions match TRBD1. With 2 bases clipped from V and 4 bases from J, the junction kept 2 bases outside the gene matches. Germline V gene lookup returns CDR1 MNHEY and CDR2 SMNVEV (reference sequence). This CDR3 is built from 13 residues. Written as DNA, the CDR3 is TGTGCCAGCAGTTTAGGGACAGCGTACGAGCAGTACTTC. Encoded protein: CASSLGTAYEQYF.

The V and J genes are TRBV30 and TRBJ2-7; D is undetermined. Trimming pared 8 bases from V and 6 bases from J, leaving 20 bases between. This CDR3 has 13 amino acids. Germline loops: CDR1 GTSNPN, CDR2 SVGIG (reference sequence). The CDR3 reads CARNKPRFAEQYF. In DNA, the CDR3 is TGTGCCCGGAATAAACCCCGGTTCGCCGAGCAGTACTTC.

V usage is TRBV11-3 and J usage is TRBJ2-1, with TRBD1 identical over 10 bases. This CDR3 spans 15 amino acids. The V segment lost 4 bases and the J segment 7 bases; nucleotides outside the gene matches: 7. Germline assignment: CDR1 SGHNT and CDR2 YENEEA. CDR3 DNA: TGTGCCAGCAGCTCGACCGGACAGGGGGGGAATGAGCAGTTCTTC. Its translation is CASSSTGQGGNEQFF.

This clone was seen only a few times. This chain joins TRBV4-2 and TRBJ2-7, with 9 bases matching TRBD2. This CDR3 spans 16 amino acids. V trimming: 0 bases; J trimming: 1 base; junction bases outside the gene matches: 4. Germline values: CDR1 LGHNA, CDR2 YNFKEQ. The DNA for the CDR3 is TGTGCCAGCAGCCAAGATGAGGCGGGGGGGTCCTACGAGCAGTACTTC. Amino acids: CASSQDEAGGSYEQYF.

This clone has a count of ten or more. The CDR3 bases are TGTGCCAGCAGCCGGAGCAGGAACACTGAAGCTTTCTTT. Its protein product is CASSRSRNTEAFF. The gene calls are TRBV7-2 and TRBJ1-1; no firm D call. The CDR3 runs to 13 residues. The germline V gene encodes CDR1 SGHTA and CDR2 FQGNSA. Trimming shortened V by 5 bases and J by 1 base, and 8 bases separated the two germline ends.

V is TRBV4-2 and J is TRBJ2-1, with 10 bases matching TRBD2. V lost 0 bases to trimming and J lost 12 bases; unmatched junction nucleotides: 5. Germline V gives CDR1 LGHNA, CDR2 YNFKEQ. The CDR3 is 14 residues long. The CDR3 sequence is CASSQEVASGRQFF. The CDR3 nucleotides are TGTGCCAGCAGCCAAGAGGTCGCTAGCGGGAGGCAGTTCTTC.

The chain has TRBV6-1 and TRBJ1-5; 11 bases line up with TRBD1. V lost 0 bases to trimming and J lost 7 bases; unmatched junction nucleotides: 11. Germline lookup yields CDR1 MNHNS and CDR2 SASEGT. The CDR3 contains 18 residues. Here the CDR3 reads CASSEALLGTGGNQPQHF. CDR3 nucleotide sequence: TGTGCCAGCAGTGAAGCCCTTCTCGGGACAGGGGGGAACCAGCCCCAGCATTTT.

This sequence joins TRBV11-2 and TRBJ2-2; 7 bases match TRBD1. V was clipped by 5 bases and J by 4 bases; unmatched bases: 4. In germline, CDR1 is SGHAT, CDR2 FQNNGV. CDR3 length: 14 amino acids. CDR3 bases: TGTGCCAGCAGCACCCGACAGGGCACCGGGGAGCTGTTTTTT. It is translated as CASSTRQGTGELFF.